This TCR beta chain was sequenced during a study of T cells in Graves' hyperthyroidism and ophthalmopathy. The overall study: Peripheral blood was drawn at first diagnosis, prior to all treatment.

Regions amplified from RNA transcripts were the TCR beta CDR3 regions. TCR CDR3 underwent first-round RT-PCR with the HTBI primer set. Using its own MiXCR run on the multiplex PCR reads, TCRdb lists one record per CDR3 protein. Among roughly 250,000 distinct CDR3 sequences listed, just over 14% were seen once. The CDR3 covers 12 residues. V was pared by 2 bases and J by 3 bases, with 5 bases between. Ten or more counts support this clonotype. The source material was blood. This clonotype was sampled from a middle-aged woman with Graves' hyperthyroidism that later progressed to Graves' ophthalmopathy. V is TRBV12-3 or TRBV12-4 and J is TRBJ2-7; no definite D call. CDR3 DNA: TGTGCCAGCAGTTTACGTGTCTACGAGCAGTACTTC. This translates into CASSLRVYEQYF.